The 14 T cell receptor beta chains below come from one sample, sequenced in a study of cytomegalovirus exposure and HLA in healthy donors. The assay was immunoSEQ multiplex PCR, and TCRdb's table has in-frame clones only and misses some. The sample shows around 98,000 clones, about 88% of them seen only once. Sequencing was done on a sample of PBMCs. The receptors come from a man younger than 30 in good health and CMV-seropositive.

This clone has a single count. V is TRBV19 and J is TRBJ2-3; 10 nucleotides align to TRBD2. J was trimmed by 2 bases and V by 4 bases; bases with no gene match: 3. Germline-derived CDR1 and CDR2 are LNHDA and SQIVND (reference sequence). The CDR3 runs 15 residues. CDR3 in DNA: TGTGCCAGTAGTAGAACTAGCGGGGTCACAGATACGCAGTATTTT. Its translation is CASSRTSGVTDTQYF. Full variable domain (rest looked up from reference TRBV19 and TRBJ2-3): DGGITQSPKYLFRKEGQNVTLSCEQNLNHDAMYWYRQDPGQGLRLIYYSQIVNDFQKGDIAEGYSVSREKKESFPLTVTSAQKNPTAFYLCASSRTSGVTDTQYFGPGTRLTVL.

The rearrangement uses TRBV6-5 and TRBJ1-1; no firm D call. The CDR3 has 13 amino acids. V was shortened by 4 bases and J by 5 bases, with 11 bases between the two germline ends. The germline V gene encodes CDR1 MNHEY and CDR2 SVGAGI. Here the CDR3 DNA reads TGTGCCAGCAGTTCAATTAGAACTACTGAAGCTTTCTTT. Amino acids: CASSSIRTTEAFF.

This chain links TRBV4-3 with TRBJ2-2, with D possibly being TRBD2 (7 bases). The V end lost 5 bases, the J end lost 2 bases, and 15 bases lay between the germline ends. Germline V gene data show CDR1 as LGHNA and CDR2 as YSLEER. The CDR3 is 16 amino acids. The CDR3 loop reads CASSWGGAGNTGELFF. The CDR3 nucleotides are TGCGCCAGCAGCTGGGGGGGGGCCGGTAACACCGGGGAGCTGTTTTTT.

The rearrangement links TRBV19 to TRBJ2-2; 14 positions match TRBD2. J lost 4 bases, V lost 4 bases, and 5 bases had no gene match. CDR3 size: 17 residues. The germline V gene has CDR1 LNHDA and CDR2 SQIVND (reference sequence). The CDR3 DNA follows: TGTGCCAGTAGTACGGGACTAGCGGGAGAAGGCACCGGGGAGCTGTTTTTT. This codes for CASSTGLAGEGTGELFF.

The genes are TRBV2 and TRBJ2-1, with D uncertain. Trimming took 4 bases from V and 14 from J, leaving 12 bases between them. This CDR3 spans 11 amino acids. The V gene's germline CDR1 is SNHLY and CDR2 FYNNEI. The CDR3: CASSVSADKFF. The CDR3 coding sequence is TGTGCCAGCAGTGTGTCCGCGGATAAGTTCTTC.

The chain has TRBV9 and TRBJ1-3; D unclear. CDR3 size: 17 residues. The germline CDR1 and CDR2 sequences are SGDLS and YYNGEE. Trimming cost V 0 bases and J 3 bases, with 16 bases left between them. The CDR3 reads CASSVVGRWADGNTIYF. In DNA form, the CDR3 reads TGTGCCAGCAGCGTAGTTGGCAGGTGGGCAGATGGAAACACCATATATTTT.

This chain's CDR3 is CASRGQLNTEAFF. CDR3 sequence (DNA): TGTGCCAGCAGGGGACAGTTGAACACTGAAGCTTTCTTT. The J gene is TRBJ1-1, the V gene TRBV27; 7 bases agree with TRBD1. The trim removed 6 bases at V and 0 bases at J, leaving 1 base unmatched. Germline CDR1 reads MNHEY; CDR2 reads SMNVEV (reference sequence). This CDR3 contains 13 residues.

This clone was found a few times. The chain carries TRBV27 and TRBJ1-1, with TRBD1 as a possible D gene (6 bases). The CDR3 consists of 13 residues. The germline V gene has CDR1 MNHEY and CDR2 SMNVEV (reference sequence). V was pared by 3 bases and J by 5 bases, with 10 bases between. The CDR3 DNA reads as TGTGCCAGCAGTTTTTCCCAGGGGACTGAAGCTTTCTTT. Its translation is CASSFSQGTEAFF.

The chain has TRBV6-6 and TRBJ2-7; D is uncertain. The germline gives CDR1 MNHNY, CDR2 SVGAGI (reference sequence). The V end lost 6 bases, the J end lost 2 bases, and 11 bases lay between the germline ends. The CDR3 spans 13 residues. CDR3 nucleotide sequence: TGTGCCAGCAGCCCTACCCGGGCCTACGAGCAGTACTTC. This codes for CASSPTRAYEQYF.

The J gene is TRBJ1-5, the V gene TRBV6-5; D might be TRBD1 (5 bases). This CDR3 comprises 15 residues. V was cut by 6 bases and J by 1 base, with 13 bases left in between. CDR1 and CDR2 (germline): MNHEY, SVGAGI. CDR3 in DNA: TGTGCCAGCAGCTACGACAGTTCAAGCAATCAGCCCCAGCATTTT. Protein sequence: CASSYDSSSNQPQHF.

V gene TRBV7-9 combines with J gene TRBJ1-2; 8 bases map to TRBD1. V lost 5 bases, J lost 4 bases, and 12 bases stayed unmatched. Per the germline V gene, CDR1 is SEHNR and CDR2 is FQNEAQ (reference sequence). The CDR3 is made up of 16 amino acids. Written as DNA, the CDR3 is TGTGCCAGCAGCGCATCCGGGACAGGAAATCCCTATGGCTACACCTTC. Translating it yields CASSASGTGNPYGYTF. The variable domain in full, completed from reference TRBV7-9 and TRBJ1-2, reads DTGVSQNPRHKITKRGQNVTFRCDPISEHNRLYWYRQTLGQGPEFLTYFQNEAQLEKSRLLSDRFSAERPKGSFSTLEIQRTEQGDSAMYLCASSASGTGNPYGYTFGSGTRLTVV.

The genes are TRBV9 and TRBJ2-1; D unresolved. This CDR3 has 16 residues. In germline, CDR1 is SGDLS, CDR2 YYNGEE. V shed 0 bases and J shed 5 bases, with 15 bases lying between them. The CDR3, as DNA: TGTGCCAGCAGCGTAGCCGGAGCACCCTTTGACAATGAGCAGTTCTTC. It yields the protein CASSVAGAPFDNEQFF.

This clone has only one observation. The rearrangement uses TRBV4-1 and TRBJ2-5; 13 positions agree with TRBD2. Losses at the gene ends were 4 bases for V and 4 bases for J; bases not matched to a gene: 6. The CDR3 runs to 16 residues. Looked up from germline, CDR1 is MGHRA and CDR2 is YSYEKL. The CDR3 DNA reads as TGCGCCAGCAGCCTTACTAGCGGGGGGGCCGGAGAGACCCAGTACTTC. Residues: CASSLTSGGAGETQYF.

The chain uses TRBV21-1 and TRBJ1-5; the D call of TRBD1 is as the table states it, not checked on the DNA. TRBV21-1 is classified as a pseudogene. The CDR3 length is 17 residues. The CDR3 loop reads CASSKAAGGIGNQPQHF. Here the CDR3 DNA reads TGTGCCAGCAGCAAAGCAGCAGGGGGCATTGGCAATCAGCCCCAGCATTTT.